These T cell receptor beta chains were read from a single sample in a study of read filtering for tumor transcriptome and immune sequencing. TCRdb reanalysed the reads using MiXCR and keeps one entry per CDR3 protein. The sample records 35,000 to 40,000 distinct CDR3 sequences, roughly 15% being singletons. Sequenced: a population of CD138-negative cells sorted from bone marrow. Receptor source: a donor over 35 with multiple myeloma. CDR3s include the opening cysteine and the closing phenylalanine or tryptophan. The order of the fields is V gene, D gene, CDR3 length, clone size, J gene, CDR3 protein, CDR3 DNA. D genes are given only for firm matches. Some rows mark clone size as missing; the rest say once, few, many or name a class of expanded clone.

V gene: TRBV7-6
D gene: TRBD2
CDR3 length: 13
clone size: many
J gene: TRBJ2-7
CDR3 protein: CASSSGGLGEQYF
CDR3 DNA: TGTGCCAGCAGCTCGGGGGGGCTAGGGGAGCAGTACTTC

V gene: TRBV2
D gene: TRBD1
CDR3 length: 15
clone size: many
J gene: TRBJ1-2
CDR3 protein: CASSEDRGHGYGYTF
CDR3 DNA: TGTGCCAGCAGTGAGGACAGGGGGCATGGCTATGGCTACACCTTC

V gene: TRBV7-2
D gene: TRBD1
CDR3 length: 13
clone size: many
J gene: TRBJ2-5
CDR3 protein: CASSLGQGETQYF
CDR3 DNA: TGTGCCAGCAGCTTGGGACAGGGGGAGACCCAGTACTTC

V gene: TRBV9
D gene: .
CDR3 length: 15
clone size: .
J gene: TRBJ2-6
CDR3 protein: CASTLLLSRANVLTF
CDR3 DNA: TGTGCCAGCACCCTACTGCTCTCTAGGGCCAACGTCCTGACTTTC

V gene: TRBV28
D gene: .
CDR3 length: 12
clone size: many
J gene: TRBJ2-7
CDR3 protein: CASSTVGNEQYF
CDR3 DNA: TGTGCCAGCAGCACAGTGGGGAACGAGCAGTACTTC

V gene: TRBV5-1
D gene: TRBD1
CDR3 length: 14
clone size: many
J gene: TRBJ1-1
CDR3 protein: CASRPRTGDTEAFF
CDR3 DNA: TGCGCCAGCAGGCCTAGGACAGGGGACACTGAAGCTTTCTTT

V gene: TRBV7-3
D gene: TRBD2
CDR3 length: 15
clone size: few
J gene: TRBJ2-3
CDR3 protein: CASSESGGHADTQCF
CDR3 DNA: TGTGCCAGCAGCGAGAGCGGGGGGCACGCAGATACGCAGTGTTTT

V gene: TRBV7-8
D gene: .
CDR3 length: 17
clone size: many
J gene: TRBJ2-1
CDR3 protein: CASSLLVASSSYNEQFF
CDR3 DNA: TGTGCCAGCAGCTTATTAGTAGCGTCGAGCTCCTACAATGAGCAGTTCTTC

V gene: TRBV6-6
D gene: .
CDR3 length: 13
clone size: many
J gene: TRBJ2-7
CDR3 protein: CASSQGPSYEQYF
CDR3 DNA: TGTGCCAGCTCTCAGGGCCCATCCTACGAGCAGTACTTC

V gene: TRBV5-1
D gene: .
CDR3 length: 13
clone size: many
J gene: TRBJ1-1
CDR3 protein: CASSGQVNTEAFF
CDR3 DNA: TGCGCCAGCAGCGGGCAGGTGAACACTGAAGCTTTCTTT

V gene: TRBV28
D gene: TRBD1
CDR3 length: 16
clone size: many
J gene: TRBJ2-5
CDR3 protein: CASSFTQGGTQETQYF
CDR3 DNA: TGTGCCAGCAGTTTTACACAGGGGGGTACTCAAGAGACCCAGTACTTC

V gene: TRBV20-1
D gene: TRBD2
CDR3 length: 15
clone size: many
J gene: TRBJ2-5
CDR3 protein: CSASRTSGGSETQYF
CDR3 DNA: TGCAGTGCCTCCCGGACTAGCGGGGGTTCTGAGACCCAGTACTTC

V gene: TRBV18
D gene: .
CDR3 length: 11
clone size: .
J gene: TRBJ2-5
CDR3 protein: CASSEKETQYF
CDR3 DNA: TGTGCCAGCTCGGAAAAAGAGACCCAGTACTTC

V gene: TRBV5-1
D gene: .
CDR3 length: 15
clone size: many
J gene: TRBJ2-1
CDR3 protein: CASSLGLGNYNEQFF
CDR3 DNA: TGCGCCAGCAGCTTGGGACTAGGGAACTACAATGAGCAGTTCTTC

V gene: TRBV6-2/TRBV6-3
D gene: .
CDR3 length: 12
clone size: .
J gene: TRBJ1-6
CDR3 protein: CASWGGNSPIHF
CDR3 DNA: TGTGCCAGCTGGGGCGGGAATTCACCCATCCACTTT

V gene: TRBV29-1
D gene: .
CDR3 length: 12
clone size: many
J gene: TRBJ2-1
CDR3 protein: CSVVGLHNEQFF
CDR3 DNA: TGCAGCGTTGTGGGCCTTCACAATGAGCAGTTCTTC

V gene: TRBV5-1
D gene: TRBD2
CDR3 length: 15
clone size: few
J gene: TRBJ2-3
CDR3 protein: CASSLTSGNTDTQYF
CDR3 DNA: TGCGCCAGCAGCTTGACTAGCGGGAACACAGATACGCAGTATTTT

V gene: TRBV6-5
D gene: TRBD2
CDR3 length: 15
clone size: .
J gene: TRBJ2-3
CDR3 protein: CASSYVRGSTDTQYF
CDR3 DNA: TGTGCCAGCAGTTACGTGCGGGGGAGCACAGATACGCAGTATTTT

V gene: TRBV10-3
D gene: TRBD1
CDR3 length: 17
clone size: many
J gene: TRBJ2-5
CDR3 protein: CAISERETGGMRETQYF
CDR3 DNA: TGTGCCATCAGTGAGAGGGAAACAGGGGGTATGAGGGAGACCCAGTACTTC

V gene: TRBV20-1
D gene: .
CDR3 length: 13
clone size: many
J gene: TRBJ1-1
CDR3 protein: CSARATYDTEAFF
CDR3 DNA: TGCAGTGCTAGAGCTACCTATGACACTGAAGCTTTCTTT

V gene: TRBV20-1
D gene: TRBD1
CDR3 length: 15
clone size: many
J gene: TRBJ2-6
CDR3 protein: CSASDRKSGANVLTF
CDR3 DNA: TGCAGTGCTTCGGACAGGAAATCTGGGGCCAACGTCCTGACTTTC

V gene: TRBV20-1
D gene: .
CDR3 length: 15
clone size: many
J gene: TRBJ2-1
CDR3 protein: CSARAYRQTYNEQFF
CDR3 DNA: TGCAGTGCTAGAGCGTACAGGCAAACCTACAATGAGCAGTTCTTC

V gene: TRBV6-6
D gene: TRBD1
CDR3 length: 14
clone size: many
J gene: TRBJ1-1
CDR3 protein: CASSTQGADTEAFF
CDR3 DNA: TGTGCCAGCAGTACCCAGGGGGCAGACACTGAAGCTTTCTTT

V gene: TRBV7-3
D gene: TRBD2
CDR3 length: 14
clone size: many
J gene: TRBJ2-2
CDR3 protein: CASSSGLGPGELFF
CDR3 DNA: TGTGCCAGCAGCTCGGGACTAGGGCCCGGGGAGCTGTTTTTT

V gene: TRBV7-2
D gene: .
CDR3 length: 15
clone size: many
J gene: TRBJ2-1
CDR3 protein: CASSLTQGDSYEQFF
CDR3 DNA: TGTGCCAGCAGCTTAACACAGGGAGATTCATATGAGCAGTTCTTC

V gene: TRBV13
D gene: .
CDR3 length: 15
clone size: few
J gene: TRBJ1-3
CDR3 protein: CASSLGVDAGNTIYF
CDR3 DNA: TGTGCCAGCAGCTTAGGCGTAGATGCCGGAAACACCATATATTTT

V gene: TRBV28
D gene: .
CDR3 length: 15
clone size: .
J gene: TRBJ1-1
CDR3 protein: CAGSFPGGIGTEAFF
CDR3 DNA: TGTGCCGGCAGTTTCCCCGGGGGCATCGGGACTGAAGCCTTCTTT

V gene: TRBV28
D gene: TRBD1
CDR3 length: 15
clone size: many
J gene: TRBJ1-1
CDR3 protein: CASSFSGTANTEAFF
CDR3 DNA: TGTGCCAGCAGTTTTTCCGGGACAGCAAACACTGAAGCTTTCTTT

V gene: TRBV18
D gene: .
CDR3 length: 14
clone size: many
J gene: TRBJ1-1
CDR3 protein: CASSPRGRHTEAFF
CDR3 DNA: TGTGCCAGCTCACCACGGGGGCGCCACACTGAAGCTTTCTTT

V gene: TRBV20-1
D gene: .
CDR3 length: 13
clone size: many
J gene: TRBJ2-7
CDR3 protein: CSAREQSGYEQYF
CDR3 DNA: TGCAGTGCTAGAGAACAGAGCGGGTACGAGCAGTACTTC

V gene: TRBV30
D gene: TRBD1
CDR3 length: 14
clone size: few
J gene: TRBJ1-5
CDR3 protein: CAWTGQYSNQPQHF
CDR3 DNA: TGTGCCTGGACGGGACAGTATAGCAATCAGCCCCAGCATTTT

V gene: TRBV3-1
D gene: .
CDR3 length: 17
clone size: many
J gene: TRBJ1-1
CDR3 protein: CASSQARGGLMNTEAFF
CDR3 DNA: TGTGCCAGCAGCCAAGCTCGAGGGGGTCTGATGAACACTGAAGCTTTCTTT

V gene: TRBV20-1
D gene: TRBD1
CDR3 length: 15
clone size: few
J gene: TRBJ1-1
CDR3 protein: CSARDLPGGLWGAFF
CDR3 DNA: TGCAGTGCTAGAGATCTGCCAGGGGGCCTCTGGGGGGCTTTCTTT

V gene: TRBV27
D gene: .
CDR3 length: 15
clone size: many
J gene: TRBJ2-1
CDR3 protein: CASSSFGGDYNEQFF
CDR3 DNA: TGTGCCAGCAGTTCTTTCGGGGGTGACTACAATGAGCAGTTCTTC

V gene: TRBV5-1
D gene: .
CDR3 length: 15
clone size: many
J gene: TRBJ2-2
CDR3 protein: CASNQGFSYAGELFF
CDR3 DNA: TGCGCCAGCAATCAGGGATTCTCCTACGCCGGGGAGCTGTTTTTT

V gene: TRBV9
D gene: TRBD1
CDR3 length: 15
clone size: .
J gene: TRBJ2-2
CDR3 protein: CASSPGQGDTGELFF
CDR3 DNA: TGTGCCAGCAGCCCCGGACAGGGGGATACCGGGGAGCTGTTTTTT

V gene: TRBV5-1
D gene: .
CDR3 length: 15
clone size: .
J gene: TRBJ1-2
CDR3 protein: CASSLPELQVNGFTF
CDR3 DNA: TGCGCCAGCAGTTTGCCAGAGTTGCAGGTGAATGGCTTCACCTTC

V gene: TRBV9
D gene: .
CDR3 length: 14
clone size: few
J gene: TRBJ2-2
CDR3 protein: CASSVEINTGELFF
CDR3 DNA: TGTGCCAGCAGCGTAGAAATAAACACCGGGGAGCTGTTTTTT

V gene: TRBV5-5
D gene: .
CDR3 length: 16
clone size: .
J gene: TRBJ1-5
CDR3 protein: CGSSLAPTGANQPQHF
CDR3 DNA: TGTGGCAGCAGCTTGGCCCCAACGGGGGCCAATCAGCCCCAGCATTTT

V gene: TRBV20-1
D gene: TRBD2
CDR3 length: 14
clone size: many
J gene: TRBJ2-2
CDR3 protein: CSAGTSGTTGELFF
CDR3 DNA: TGCAGCGCCGGGACTAGCGGGACCACCGGGGAGCTGTTTTTT

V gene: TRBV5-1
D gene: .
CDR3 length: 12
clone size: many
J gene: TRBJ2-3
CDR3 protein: CASSLDRDTQYF
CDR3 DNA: TGCGCCAGCAGCTTGGACCGGGATACGCAGTATTTT

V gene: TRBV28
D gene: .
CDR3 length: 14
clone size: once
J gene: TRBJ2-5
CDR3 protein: CASSFAQGSEAQYF
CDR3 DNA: TGTGCCAGCAGTTTTGCCCAGGGGAGTGAGGCCCAGTACTTC

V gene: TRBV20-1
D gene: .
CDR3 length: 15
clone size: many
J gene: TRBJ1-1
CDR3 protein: CSAMGRVQRNTEAFF
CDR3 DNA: TGCAGTGCTATGGGACGGGTCCAAAGGAACACTGAAGCTTTCTTT

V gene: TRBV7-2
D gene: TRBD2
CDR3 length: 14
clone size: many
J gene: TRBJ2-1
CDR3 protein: CASSNLAGGGEQFF
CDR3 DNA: TGTGCCAGCAGCAATCTAGCGGGGGGGGGTGAGCAGTTCTTC

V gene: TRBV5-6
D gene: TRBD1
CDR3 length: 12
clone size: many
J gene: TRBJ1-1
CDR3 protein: CASSSWDRVAFF
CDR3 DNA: TGTGCCAGCAGCTCCTGGGACAGGGTAGCTTTCTTT

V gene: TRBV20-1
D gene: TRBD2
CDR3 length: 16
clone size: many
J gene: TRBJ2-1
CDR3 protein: CSARVRLAGKYNEQFF
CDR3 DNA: TGCAGTGCTAGAGTCCGACTAGCGGGGAAATACAATGAGCAGTTCTTC

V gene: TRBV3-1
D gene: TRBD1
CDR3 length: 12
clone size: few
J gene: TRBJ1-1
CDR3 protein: CASSQQQGGAFF
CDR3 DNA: TGTGCCAGCAGCCAGCAACAGGGGGGCGCTTTCTTT

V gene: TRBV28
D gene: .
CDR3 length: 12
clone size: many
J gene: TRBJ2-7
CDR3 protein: CASSIIGYEQYF
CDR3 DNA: TGTGCCAGCAGTATAATCGGCTACGAGCAGTACTTC

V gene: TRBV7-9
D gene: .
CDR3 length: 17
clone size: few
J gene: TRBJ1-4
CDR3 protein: CASSYHPPKTTNEKLFF
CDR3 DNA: TGTGCCAGCAGCTATCACCCCCCGAAGACAACTAATGAAAAACTGTTTTTT

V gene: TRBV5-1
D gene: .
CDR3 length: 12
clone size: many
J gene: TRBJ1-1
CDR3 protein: CASSLDNREAFF
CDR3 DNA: TGCGCCAGCAGCTTGGACAACAGGGAAGCTTTCTTT

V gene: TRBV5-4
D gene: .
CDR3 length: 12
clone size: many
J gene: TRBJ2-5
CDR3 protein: CASSLNQETQYF
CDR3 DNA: TGTGCCAGCAGCTTGAACCAAGAGACCCAGTACTTC

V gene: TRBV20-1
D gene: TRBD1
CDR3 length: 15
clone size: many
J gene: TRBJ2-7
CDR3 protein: CSARNPRDRPYEQYF
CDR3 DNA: TGCAGTGCCAGGAATCCCCGGGACAGACCTTACGAGCAGTACTTC

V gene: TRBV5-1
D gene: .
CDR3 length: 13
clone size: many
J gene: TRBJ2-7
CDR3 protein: CASSLTGYYEQYF
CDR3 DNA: TGCGCCAGCAGCTTGACAGGCTACTACGAGCAGTACTTC

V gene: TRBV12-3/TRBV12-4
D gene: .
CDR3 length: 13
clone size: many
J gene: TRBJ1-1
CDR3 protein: CASSTQGNTEAFF
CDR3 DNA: TGTGCCAGCAGCACACAGGGGAACACTGAAGCTTTCTTT

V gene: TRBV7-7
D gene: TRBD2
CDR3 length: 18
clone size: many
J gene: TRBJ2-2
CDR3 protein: CASSPIPGGGISTGELFF
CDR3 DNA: TGTGCTAGCAGCCCGATCCCTGGGGGGGGGATCAGCACCGGGGAGCTGTTTTTT